This T cell receptor (beta chain) was sequenced during a study of CD8 T cells in ankylosing spondylitis. In germline, CDR1 is MNHEY, CDR2 SVGAGI. The length of the CDR3 is 13 residues. V trimming: 1 base; J trimming: 6 bases; junction bases outside the gene matches: 0. A word on this clonotype: The antigen is unknown.

Points from the study as a whole: The authors found the disease-linked clones to be CD8+ and relatively rare in peripheral blood. Characteristic, it appeared, of ankylosing spondylitis blood was a TCR beta motif of seven or eight highly homologous variants. Disease-linked clones reportedly showed significant enrichment in matched ankylosing spondylitis synovial fluid.

Quantitative 5'-RACE with molecular barcodes produced the TCR beta libraries. MiXCR was run by TCRdb on the 5' RACE reads, yielding one entry per CDR3 protein. The sample records 200,000 to 250,000 distinct CDR3 sequences, about 11% being singletons. This chain links TRBV6-5 with TRBJ1-2; 9 positions match TRBD1. Specimen: blood, either unsorted or a sorted T cell fraction (not recorded which). This receptor was obtained from a male donor with ankylosing spondylitis or in good health (not recorded which). The CDR3 nucleotides are TGTGCCAGCAGTTACTGGGACAGGGATGGCTACACCTTC. This translates into CASSYWDRDGYTF.